This T cell receptor (beta chain) was captured by sequencing in a study of shared clonotypes between healthy human individuals. Here immunoSEQ multiplex PCR was the method, and the copy in TCRdb shows in-frame clones only, minus some. The table includes 470,000 or so clones, about 84% detected once. The CDR3 is 18 amino acids. The V gene end was trimmed by 2 bases and the J gene end by 2 bases; junction bases not matched to a gene: 6. The germline gives CDR1 SGHVS, CDR2 FQNEAQ. J is TRBJ2-2 and V is TRBV7-8, with TRBD2 matching over 12 bases. The sequence was obtained from a woman aged 40 to 50 in good health. Some clones in this sample may be carry-over from other donors' samples. Input material: PBMCs. CDR3 bases: TGTGCCAGCAGCTTATTCCCTAGCGGGAGGGCAAACACCGGGGAGCTGTTTTTT. Its translation is CASSLFPSGRANTGELFF. The full variable domain, rest sourced from reference TRBV7-8 and TRBJ2-2, is GAGVSQSPRYKVAKRGQDVALRCDPISGHVSLFWYQQALGQGPEFLTYFQNEAQLDKSGLPSDRFFAERPEGSVSTLKIQRTQQEDSAVYLCASSLFPSGRANTGELFFGEGSRLTVL.